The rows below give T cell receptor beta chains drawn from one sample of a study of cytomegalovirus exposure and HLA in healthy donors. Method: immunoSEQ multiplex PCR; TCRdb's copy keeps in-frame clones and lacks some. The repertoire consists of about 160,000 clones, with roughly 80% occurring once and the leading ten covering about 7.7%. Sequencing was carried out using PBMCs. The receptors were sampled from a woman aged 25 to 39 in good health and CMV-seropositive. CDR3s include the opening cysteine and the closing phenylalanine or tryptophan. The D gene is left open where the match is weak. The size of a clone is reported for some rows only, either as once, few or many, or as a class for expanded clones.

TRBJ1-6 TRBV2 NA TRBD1 TGTGCCAGCAGCAACGACAGGGAACGGGATAATTCACCCCTCCACTTT CASSNDRERDNSPLHF
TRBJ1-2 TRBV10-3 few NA TGTGCCACCGGGGGAAACAGCCGGACTAACTATGGCTACACCTTC CATGGNSRTNYGYTF
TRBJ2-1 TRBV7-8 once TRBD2 TGTGCCAGCAGCTTTGGACTAGCGGGGGGGCCGGTATTCTACAATGAGCAGTTCTTC CASSFGLAGGPVFYNEQFF
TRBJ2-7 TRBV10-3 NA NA TGTGCCATCGGGAACCGGGACTCCTACGAGCAGTACTTC CAIGNRDSYEQYF
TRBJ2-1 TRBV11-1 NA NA TGTGCCAGCAGCTCACAAGGGGTCTATTATGAGCAGTTCTTC CASSSQGVYYEQFF
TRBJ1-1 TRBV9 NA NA TGTGCCAGCAGCGCCGGTCGTCCAGGGGATGGCACTGAAGCTTTCTTT CASSAGRPGDGTEAFF
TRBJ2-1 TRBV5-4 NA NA TGTGCCAGCAGCTTGGCAGGGTTTTACAATGAGCAGTTCTTC CASSLAGFYNEQFF
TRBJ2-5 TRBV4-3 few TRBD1 TGCGCCAGCAGCCAAGATATTTGGGGGACAGGGATGGAGACCCAGTACTTC CASSQDIWGTGMETQYF
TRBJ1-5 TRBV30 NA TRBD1 TGTGCCTGGGGATGGACAGGTGAGAATCAGCCCCAGCATTTT CAWGWTGENQPQHF
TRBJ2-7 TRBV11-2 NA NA TGTGCCAGCAGCTCATATCTCGAGCAGTACTTC CASSSYLEQYF